This T cell receptor beta chain was retrieved from a study of blood T cells in healthy people across ages. Looking at the study overall: When template switching was applied, about one barcoded beta molecule was captured per two T cells. Study-wide results and limits: It was not possible, with unsorted PBMCs, to conclusively compare naive and antigen-experienced cells. Expanded clonotype shifts may have been confounded, as the donors had an unknown CMV status.

With a J-beta primer mix and a sample-barcoded 5' primer, a second PCR ran about 6 to 11 cycles. TCRdb reprocessed the 5' RACE reads with MiXCR, giving one entry per CDR3 protein. The sample has 650,000 to 1,000,000 distinct CDR3 sequences; under 40% are singletons. Whenever a sample was processed, at least 7 million PBMCs were isolated. This clonotype has a single count. The target antigen is unknown. J was trimmed by 7 bases and V by 6 bases; bases with no gene match: 10. The CDR3 contains 15 residues. Per the germline V gene, CDR1 is MNHNY and CDR2 is SVGAGI (reference sequence). The rearrangement uses TRBV6-6 and TRBJ1-4; 8 bases map to TRBD1. This clonotype was sampled from a man between 18 and 29 years old in good health. The sequenced sample consisted of blood. The CDR3 region is CASRNDRGLGEKLFF. The DNA for the CDR3 is TGTGCCAGCAGGAACGACAGGGGTTTGGGTGAAAAACTGTTTTTT.